This TCR beta chain is drawn from a study of cytomegalovirus exposure and HLA in healthy donors. The CDR3 loop spans 13 amino acids. The germline V gene encodes CDR1 SGHNT and CDR2 YYREEE (reference sequence). The ends lost 7 bases at V and 7 bases at J; junction bases unmatched: 6. The PCR employed 60 Vbeta primers together with 13 Jbeta primers. The protocol was immunoSEQ multiplex PCR, while the TCRdb copy is restricted to in-frame clones and leaves out a portion. The sample table sets out 200,000 to 250,000 clones. The origin of this receptor is a girl aged 2-15 years in good health and CMV-seropositive. The genes are TRBV5-4 and TRBJ1-4; 8 nucleotides align to TRBD1. Source material: PBMCs. CDR3 sequence reads: CASQQQGAEKLFF. CDR3 in DNA: TGTGCCAGCCAACAGCAGGGGGCTGAAAAACTGTTTTTT.